This T cell receptor (beta chain) is drawn from a study of cytomegalovirus exposure and HLA in healthy donors (dated by TCRdb to about 2017). About the investigation overall: An earlier analysis of more than 550 of the donors reported 250 to 350 Gb of sequence data and approximately 120 million unique TCR beta sequences obtained from about 179 million T cells. An early release covering around 630 HLA-typed donors comprised 250 to 350 gigabases of sequencing data and approximately 85 million unique TCR sequences. About five DR-DQ haplotypes were treated as single units for association and clustering because of strong linkage in the cohort. Of the approximately 370 genotyped donors, approximately 81% were placed in the genetic ancestry cluster associated with self-reported Caucasian donors. Donor age, sex, ethnicity and CMV serostatus were compiled alongside the repertoire data. In a later genetic analysis, genome-wide SNP genotypes for about three fifths of the 666 donors were used, and that subset was treated as a discovery cohort. HLA typing covered class I and class II loci at four-digit resolution. All discovery cohort repertoires had been generated on a single sequencing platform. Among some 400 genotyped donors of the cohort, an average of approximately 240,000 unique TCR beta nucleotide sequences was sequenced per donor, of which about 20% were non-productive. A separate validation cohort of 100 to 150 different subjects was used in addition to the roughly 720-subject first cohort. An earlier analysis of several hundred of the donors applied high-throughput TCR beta sequencing to assess whether each TCR beta V gene segment acted as functional or pseudogenic. To study patterns of TCR occurrence, a later analysis re-analyzed previously published TCR beta repertoires from several hundred donors and added high-resolution HLA genotyping. The aim of the study was to test whether cataloging public T cell receptors could identify signatures of past pathogen exposure. The study combined high-throughput TCR immunosequencing, statistical association of individual TCRs with disease status, and machine learning to predict cytomegalovirus infection status. The study used immunosequencing to profile the T cell repertoires of hundreds of subjects and linked those repertoires to cytomegalovirus serostatus. Typing coverage differed by locus: A, B, C, DRB1 and DQB1 were typed in about 620-630 donors, DQA1 in 500 to 550, DPA1 in some 570, and DPB1 in around 490. In the later analysis, no new phenotypic data were used to find candidate immune exposures; instead, reliance was placed on TCR beta sequences and their occurrence across donors.

The research as a whole found: In the study, some 160 TCR beta chains were listed as associated with cytomegalovirus. In a later analysis, several top co-occurrence clusters were reported to appear linked to parvovirus B19, influenza, CMV and Epstein-Barr virus. Because the 87-base-pair reads could not distinguish some IMGT-functional V segments, including TRBV6-2 and TRBV6-3, those segments were excluded. In a later analysis, HLA-associated TCR beta chains showed more clonal expansion and lower generation probabilities than non-associated chains that were equally common. Correlated functional status among segregating V segments might be attributable to linkage disequilibrium, but an unknown experimental factor could not be ruled out. Because counts were too low, 15 to 20 rarely observed V segments, including chromosome 9 orphons, were excluded from the earlier analysis of 587 of the donors. Most TCR sequences were observed very rarely across donors, whereas some public TCRs were present in many individuals. In this cohort, only TCR beta chains were sequenced, and detectable features were limited by the absence of alpha or paired-chain data. Broadly in line with IMGT annotations, most TCR beta V segments showed up in productive rearrangements about 87% or about 30% of the time in an earlier analysis of approximately 640 of the donors. Because some donors lacked HLA typing at each locus, the association tests relied only on the typed subset. A few of the identified cytomegalovirus-associated TCR beta chains were confirmed in vitro to be specific for cytomegalovirus antigens. A cluster of highly shared sequence variants was judged likely to be a technical artifact of the sequencing pipeline. The authors suggested that the approach could potentially be generalized to other disease states and immunological phenotypes. Roughly uniform sequencing depth across donors was assumed in presence/absence analyses, although this assumption may not hold. In a later analysis, the rate of TCR association differed among HLA loci, with DRB1 alleles having the most associated TCRs and HLA-C alleles having the fewest. The classifier was reported to diagnose cytomegalovirus status with high specificity and sensitivity in both the original and validation cohorts. CMV serostatus was the only immune exposure information available for the cohort. When HLA alleles, especially DR and DQ, strongly co-occurred, TCR associations were difficult to assign to individual alleles. A further reported finding was that TCR beta sequences accurately predicted the HLA-A and HLA-B alleles for most subjects in the first cohort. In a later genetic analysis, a missense DCLRE1C variant was associated with V-gene and J-gene trimming of TCR beta chains, and the association was replicated in an independent cohort. At a false discovery rate of 0.05, a later analysis linked roughly 17,000 TCR beta sequences to specific HLA alleles. A later analysis found that most CMV-associated TCR beta chains appeared HLA-restricted, with HLA associations seemingly driven largely by CMV exposure. Compared with the approximately 720-donor mean, donors in an Asian-associated ancestry cluster had fewer N-insertions in productive TCRs, according to a later genetic analysis.

About this clone: The antigen it recognizes is unknown.

Libraries were prepared through the immunoSEQ multiplex PCR assay. The multiplex PCR relied on a mix of 60 forward primers for TCR Vbeta segments and 13 reverse primers for TCR Jbeta segments. The CDR3 region of rearranged TCR beta genes was amplified from genomic DNA with a multiplex PCR assay. On the Illumina HiSeq System, the amplified TCR beta libraries were sequenced as 87-base-pair reads. The study's processing was this. In a later analysis, 80 million or so unique TCR beta chains were counted across the 500 to 850 repertoires, and around 10 million of these chains were shared by at least two donors. To remove PCR and sequencing errors, raw reads were error-corrected and collapsed into unique sequences using a nearest-neighbor algorithm that merged closely related sequences. Alignment of CDR3 sequences to IMGT reference sequences was used to assign V, D and J gene segments. For a sequence to be retained, a match of at least six nucleotides to both a V gene segment and a J gene segment was required. A rearrangement counted as productive if the CDR3 had no stop codons and remained in frame with V and J, and every other rearrangement counted as non-productive. Following IMGT convention, CDR3 was defined as the stretch from the second conserved V-encoded cysteine up to the conserved J-encoded phenylalanine. The earlier analysis of approximately 590 of the donors excluded any sequence lacking an unambiguous match to a single V gene segment. In an earlier analysis of some 590 of the donors, V segments were called functional above 56.7% productive rearrangements and were called segregating when the between-donor standard deviation exceeded 5%. A statistical classification framework was developed to diagnose cytomegalovirus status using the catalog of TCR beta chain sequences. A later analysis assigned V and J genes by comparing TCR nucleotide sequences with IMGT/GENE-DB human TR gene sequences. The TCRdist pipeline was used in a later analysis to assign CDR3 sequences and most-parsimonious VDJ recombination scenarios. A later analysis defined each TCR beta chain by its CDR3 amino acid sequence plus V-gene family, and excluded reads lacking a unique V-gene family. As a way to deal with suspected cross-contamination and a sequencing artifact, a later analysis dropped roughly 620 nucleotide sequences that were highly shared and had low generation probability. For each public chain, a later analysis derived a clonal expansion index from normalized ranks of inferred template counts within each repertoire. In a later analysis, generation probabilities were computed with a VDJ recombination model fitted to out-of-frame rearrangements, and the resulting probabilities were checked against IGoR. A later analysis scored TCR-TCR, TCR-HLA and TCR-CMV co-occurrence with hypergeometric tests, applying a repertoire-size bias correction to TCR pairs. To estimate false discovery rates, a later analysis permuted the HLA or CMV assignments 20 times. In a later analysis, co-occurring TCRs were grouped with DBSCAN, and TCRdist sequence similarity was added when clustering was performed within HLA-allele-positive subsets. Repertoires with fewer than 30,000 or more than 120,000 public chains, plus five repertoires with anomalous nucleotide sharing, were excluded from co-occurrence clustering. Imported from immuneACCESS, the table was reduced by TCRdb to in-frame sequences with V and J called. These copies leave out some clones; in studies compared against another copy, an unresolved V gene accounts for under half, and the cause of the remainder is not known. Clone size and V and J calls were adopted from that table, with D and trimming inferred from the DNA. In this sample's table one finds just under 90,000 clones. Just over 5.5% of the sample rests with the top ten.

The cohort comprised fewer than 750 healthy bone marrow donors. At the time of sampling, all cohort members were nominally healthy, though unrecorded immune exposures were likely present. The donor was CMV seropositive and belonged to the group of 250 to 300 seropositive cohort members. A peripheral blood sample was provided by each donor, and peripheral blood mononuclear cells were used for TCR beta sequencing. The Qiagen DNeasy Blood Extraction Kit was used to extract genomic DNA from the blood cell samples. The germline V gene yields SGHTA for CDR1 and FQGNSA for CDR2. The CDR3 starts with the cysteine, ends with the phenylalanine, and has 15 residues. The kept DNA is CDR3 alone, 45 bases in frame from the first base. V is pruned by 1 base and J by 5 bases, leaving 5 bases of the junction without a gene match.

Here the chain combines TRBV7-2 and TRBJ2-5, with 9 middle bases fitting TRBD2. This clonotype originated in a girl aged 5-17 years in good health and CMV-seropositive. The specimen was PBMCs. The DNA sequence is TGTGCCAGCAGCTTAGGGCTAGCGGGGACGGAGACCCAGTACTTC. The resulting protein is CASSLGLAGTETQYF.